Detailed here is one TCR beta chain. Authors' data handling: Amplification of reference gene primers was used by the study to estimate nucleated cell counts. Generated by immunoSEQ multiplex PCR, the TCRdb table keeps only in-frame clones and is missing some. The DNA gave D and trimming, while V, J and clone size come from that table. This sample has about 240,000 clones, with roughly 87% found just once. This record comes from a study of blood T cell repertoires in COVID-19. Study context: Both acute and convalescent COVID-19 samples were obtained from the United States, Italy and Spain. Sources were T cells, B-cell-depleted T cells, or PBMCs; the material itself was cDNA or gDNA.

Germline CDR1 is SGHRS and CDR2 is YFSETQ. The CDR3 totals 15 residues. Trimming removed 5 bases at V and 1 base at J, with 15 bases between. The TCR was taken from a woman between 25 and 40 years old with acute COVID-19. Specimen: PBMCs or T cells enriched from blood (not recorded which). V is TRBV5-1 and J is TRBJ1-1, with no clear D. The CDR3 region is CASRKTPGRNTEAFF. The CDR3 DNA is TGCGCCAGCAGGAAGACACCCGGGAGGAACACTGAAGCTTTCTTT.